Detailed here is one TCR beta chain. The target of this receptor is not known. No much larger clone exists at a distance of one base, and base qualities are not known. This record comes from a study of blood T cell repertoires in COVID-19 (dated by TCRdb to the early 2020s). Broadly, across the study: Collaborator samples came from the United States, Italy and Spain and covered acute and convalescent phases of COVID-19. The prospective study material was composed of cDNA or gDNA derived from T cells, B-cell-depleted T cells, or PBMCs. Subjects who had been exposed to COVID-19, were actively infected with it, or had recovered from it provided the deeply sampled blood TCRbeta repertoires that made up the dataset. A freely available public database, intended as a resource for researchers studying the immune response to SARS-CoV-2, is where the repertoires were released. Samples were obtained from the ongoing ImmuneRACE study (first 160 participants) and from 1,254 subjects provided by 6 global collaborators. A de-identified subject ID, COVID-19 status, age in years and sex were almost always included in the sample metadata. Where available, HLA class I and class II types were taken from metadata supplied by the sample provider and were not determined by assay-based typing. Summary of the overall study and its limitations: The amount of clinical and demographic metadata varied by source and participant and was provided uncurated.

TCRbeta CDR3 regions were amplified from genomic DNA using the immunoSEQ Assay, a bias-controlled multiplex PCR. The source study handled its data this way. The number of nucleated cells in each sample was estimated from the amplification of reference gene primers within the assay. To quantify the absolute abundance of each unique TCRbeta CDR3 rearrangement, sequence reads were collapsed and filtered. For each sample, productive Simpson clonality was calculated by taking the square root of Simpson's diversity index across productive rearrangements. Imported from immuneACCESS, the table was reduced by TCRdb to in-frame sequences with V and J called. These copies leave out some clones; in studies compared against another copy, an unresolved V gene accounts for under half, and the cause of the remainder is not known. The V and J calls and clone size come from that table; D and trimming were worked out from the DNA. The sample profile shows 55,000 to 95,000 clones; 81% of them were found once. Of the sample, approximately 22% falls within the top ten clones.

After removal of 3 bases from V and 5 bases from J, the junction retains 5 bases not matched to a gene. The CDR3 holds 15 amino acids from the cysteine to the phenylalanine. Only the CDR3 portion is preserved as DNA: 45 bases, with reading frame beginning at the first base. The CDR1 and CDR2 encoded by the germline V gene are SGHTA and FQGNSA. Whole blood was collected in K2EDTA tubes by collaborating institutions according to the institutions' own protocols. For TCRbeta analysis, collaborator samples were shipped as frozen whole blood, as isolated PBMCs, or as DNA extracted from either sample type.

The origin of this receptor is a woman between 65 and 79 years old with acute or convalescent COVID-19. The chain employs TRBV7-2 and TRBJ1-5; TRBD1 agrees with 9 junctional bases. Sequencing was carried out using peripheral blood. The DNA sequence reads TGTGCCAGCAGCTTCCTACAGGGGGCGCATCAGCCCCAGCATTTT. Its product reads: CASSFLQGAHQPQHF.